What follows are 9 T cell receptor beta chains derived from one specimen sequenced in a study of blood T cell repertoires in COVID-19. Generated by immunoSEQ multiplex PCR, the TCRdb table keeps only in-frame clones and is missing some. The sample consists of 130,000 to 150,000 clones, about 85% of them appearing once. The sequenced sample was peripheral blood. The receptors were gathered from a human donor in a cohort sampled during active COVID-19.

The gene calls are TRBV6-5 and TRBJ2-3; 8 bases fit TRBD2. CDR1 MNHEY and CDR2 SVGAGI come from the germline V gene. The V gene end was trimmed by 4 bases and the J gene end by 1 base; junction bases not matched to a gene: 4. The CDR3 extends over 15 amino acids. The CDR3 region is CASSSPAGGTDTQYF. As DNA, the CDR3 is TGTGCCAGCAGTTCCCCAGCGGGGGGCACAGATACGCAGTATTTT.

This chain joins TRBV7-2 and TRBJ2-7; 10 bases are a match to TRBD2. Germline V gene data show CDR1 as SGHTA and CDR2 as FQGNSA. This CDR3 contains 15 residues. Trimming took 5 bases from V and 2 from J; bases not matched to a gene: 6. The CDR3 here is CASSVQLAGTYEQYF. CDR3 coding DNA: TGTGCCAGCAGCGTTCAACTAGCGGGAACCTACGAGCAGTACTTC.

In this sample, this clone turned up once. The chain employs TRBV4-2 and TRBJ2-3; D possibly corresponds to TRBD2 (5 bases). The CDR3 is 14 residues long. V lost 0 bases and J 5 bases, leaving 9 bases between the germline ends. The germline gives CDR1 LGHNA, CDR2 YNFKEQ. CDR3 amino acids: CASSQEPSRDTQYF. The CDR3 nucleotides read TGTGCCAGCAGCCAAGAGCCTAGCCGAGATACGCAGTATTTT.

This clone was detected only once. CDR3 protein: CASSVDEPPYEQYF. CDR3 sequence (DNA): TGTGCCAGCAGCGTAGATGAGCCTCCCTACGAGCAGTACTTC. The rearrangement joins TRBV9 to TRBJ2-7; D is ambiguous. The germline gives CDR1 SGDLS, CDR2 YYNGEE. V lost 0 bases and J 2 bases, leaving 9 bases between the germline ends. This CDR3 is built from 14 residues. Supplemented by reference TRBV9 and TRBJ2-7, the full variable domain reads DSGVTQTPKHLITATGQRVTLRCSPRSGDLSVYWYQQSLDQGLQFLIQYYNGEERAKGNILERFSAQQFPDLHSELNLSSLELGDSALYFCASSVDEPPYEQYFGPGTRLTVT.

This chain connects TRBV2 to TRBJ2-3; 12 bases match TRBD2. The CDR3 runs 15 residues. The V gene end was trimmed by 1 base and the J gene end by 9 bases; junction bases not matched to a gene: 5. Looked up from germline, CDR1 is SNHLY and CDR2 is FYNNEI. The CDR3 nucleotides are TGTGCCAGCAGTGAAGGACTAGCGGGGGCCCTCACGCAGTATTTT. It yields the protein CASSEGLAGALTQYF.

The table lists this clone with a count of one. The chain has TRBV29-1 and TRBJ1-1, with D perhaps matching TRBD1 (5 bases). Germline CDR1 and CDR2: SQVTM and ANQGSEA. This CDR3 region has 12 residues. V dropped 4 bases and J dropped 8 bases, with 14 bases sitting between them. Written as DNA, the CDR3 is TGCAGCGTTGTCCGGGGGATGGGCGAAGCTTTCTTT. Protein product: CSVVRGMGEAFF.

The chain couples TRBV6-5 to TRBJ2-7, with D perhaps matching TRBD2 (5 bases). Trimming stripped 2 bases from V and 0 bases from J, with 5 bases between. The CDR3 covers 13 residues. Germline V gives CDR1 MNHEY, CDR2 SVGAGI. The CDR3 coding sequence is TGTGCCAGCAGTTACGGACTCTCCTACGAGCAGTACTTC. Amino acid sequence: CASSYGLSYEQYF.

The chain is built from TRBV5-6 and TRBJ1-5; perhaps TRBD1 as D (6 bases). Per the germline V gene, CDR1 is SGHDT and CDR2 is YYEEEE. V lost 4 bases and J 3 bases, leaving 17 bases between the germline ends. This CDR3 has 16 amino acids. The CDR3: CASSGSRGSANQPQHF. CDR3 coding DNA: TGTGCCAGCAGCGGTTCCAGGGGCTCTGCCAATCAGCCCCAGCATTTT.

This rearrangement joins TRBV5-8 to TRBJ1-1, with D perhaps TRBD1 (5 bases). Germline CDR1 SGHTS, CDR2 YDEGEE. There are 13 residues in the CDR3. With 4 bases removed from V and 8 bases from J, the gap between germline ends came to 15 bases. The CDR3 DNA sequence: TGTGCCAGCAGCCTACCCCTCCGGGGGGAAGCTTTCTTT. Its translation: CASSLPLRGEAFF.